This T cell receptor beta chain was sequenced during a study of control samples from healthy donors and cancer patients. Germline CDR1 SGHNT, CDR2 YYREEE (reference sequence). The V gene lost 1 base and the J gene lost 1 base, with 11 bases spanning the gap. There are 15 residues in the CDR3. The table came from immunoSEQ multiplex PCR; TCRdb's copy has only in-frame clones and leaves some out. The sample shows about 100,000 clones, almost 90% of them seen only once. The gene calls are TRBV5-4 and TRBJ2-5; tentative D call: TRBD2 (6 bases). Material for sequencing was blood. This TCR came from a man aged 25 to 45 in good health. CDR3 bases: TGTGCCAGCAGCTTGACCTGGAGGGCCCAAGAGACCCAGTACTTC. Its protein is CASSLTWRAQETQYF.